The clone carrying this T cell receptor beta chain occurred a few times. Antigen: not known. The time point is: patch test 1, 2 weeks after DPC sensitization. The treatment is: therapeutic diphenylcyclopropenone sensitization with weekly scalp DPC. Blood sampling occurred before each patch-test application. The entry originates in a study of human T cells and chemical hapten exposure. Study at large: Small discrepancies in pooled library volume mainly accounted for the varying TCR yields per sample.

Study observations and caveats: Expanded TCR counts at PT1 went up together with patch test score, a positive correlation.

The CDR3 consists of 13 residues. With 3 bases clipped from V and 8 bases from J, the junction kept 6 bases outside the gene matches. Germline V gives CDR1 DFQATT, CDR2 SNEGSKA (reference sequence). Study processing details: The median was around 100,000 TCRs per sample, ranging about 20,000 to 690,600. Using its own MiXCR run on the RACE reads, TCRdb lists one record per CDR3 protein. The V and J calls here are based on TCRdb, not the publication. The sample shows some 380,000 distinct CDR3 sequences, roughly 4.8% of them seen only once. Sample: whole blood, taken in connection with sensitization to the hapten diphenylcyclopropenone (DPC). The chain carries TRBV20-1 and TRBJ1-4, with 7 bases identical to TRBD1. The clonotype was recovered from a woman in her forties or fifties with alopecia areata. Some clones in this sample may be carry-over from other donors' samples. For the CDR3, the DNA is TGCAGTGCTAGGACAGGGACACGGGAAAAACTGTTTTTT. Residues: CSARTGTREKLFF.